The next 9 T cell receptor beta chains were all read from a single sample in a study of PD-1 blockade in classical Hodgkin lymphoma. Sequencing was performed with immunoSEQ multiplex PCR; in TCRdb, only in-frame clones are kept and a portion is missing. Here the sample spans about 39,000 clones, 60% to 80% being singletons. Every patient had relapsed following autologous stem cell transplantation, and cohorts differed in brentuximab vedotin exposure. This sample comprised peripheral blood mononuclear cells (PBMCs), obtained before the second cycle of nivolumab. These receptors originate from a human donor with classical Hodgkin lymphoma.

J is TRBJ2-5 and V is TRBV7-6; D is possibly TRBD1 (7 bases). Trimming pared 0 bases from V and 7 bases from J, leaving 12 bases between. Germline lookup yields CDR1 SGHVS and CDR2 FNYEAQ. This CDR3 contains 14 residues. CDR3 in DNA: TGTGCCAGCAGCTTAGCGGCAGGGGGAGGGACCCAGTACTTC. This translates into CASSLAAGGGTQYF.

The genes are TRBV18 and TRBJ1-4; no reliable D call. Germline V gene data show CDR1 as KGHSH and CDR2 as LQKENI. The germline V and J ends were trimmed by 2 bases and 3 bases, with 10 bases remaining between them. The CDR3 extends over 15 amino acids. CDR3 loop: CASSPMGFSNEKLFF. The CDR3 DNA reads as TGTGCCAGCTCACCAATGGGCTTTTCTAATGAAAAACTGTTTTTT.

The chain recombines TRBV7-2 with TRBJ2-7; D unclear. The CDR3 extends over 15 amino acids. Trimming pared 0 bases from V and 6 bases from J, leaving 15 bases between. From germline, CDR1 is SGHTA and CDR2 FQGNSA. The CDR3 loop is CASSLAEGLGTEQYF. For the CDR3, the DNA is TGTGCCAGCAGCTTAGCGGAAGGGTTGGGTACCGAGCAGTACTTC.

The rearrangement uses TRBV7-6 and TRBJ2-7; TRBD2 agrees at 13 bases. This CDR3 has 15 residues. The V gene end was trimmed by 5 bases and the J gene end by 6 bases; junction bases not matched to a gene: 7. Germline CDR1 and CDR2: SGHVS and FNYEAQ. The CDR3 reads CASSPRLAGGREQYF. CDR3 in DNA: TGTGCCAGCAGCCCTCGACTAGCGGGGGGCCGCGAGCAGTACTTC.

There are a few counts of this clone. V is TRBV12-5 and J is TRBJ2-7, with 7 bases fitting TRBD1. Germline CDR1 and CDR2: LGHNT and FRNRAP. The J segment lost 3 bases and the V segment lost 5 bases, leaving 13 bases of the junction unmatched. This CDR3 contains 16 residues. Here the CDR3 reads CASGRFPKGAYYEQYF. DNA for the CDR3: TGTGCTAGTGGTCGATTCCCTAAGGGGGCGTACTACGAGCAGTACTTC.

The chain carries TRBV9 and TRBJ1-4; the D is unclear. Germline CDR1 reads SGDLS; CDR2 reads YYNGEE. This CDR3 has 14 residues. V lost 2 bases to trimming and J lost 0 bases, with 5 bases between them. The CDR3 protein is CASSVDSTNEKLFF. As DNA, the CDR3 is TGTGCCAGCAGCGTGGACTCAACTAATGAAAAACTGTTTTTT.

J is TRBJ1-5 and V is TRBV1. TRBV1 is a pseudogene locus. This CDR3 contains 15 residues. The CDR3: CTSSQARQSNQPQHF. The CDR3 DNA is TGCACCAGCAGCCAAGCTCGGCAGAGCAATCAGCCCCAGCATTTT.

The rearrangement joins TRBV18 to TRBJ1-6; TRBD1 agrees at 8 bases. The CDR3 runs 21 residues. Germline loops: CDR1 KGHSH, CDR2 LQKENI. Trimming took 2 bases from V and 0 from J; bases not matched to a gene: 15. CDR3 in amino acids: CASSPATGAYFRSSYNSPLHF. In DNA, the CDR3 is TGTGCCAGCTCACCAGCGACAGGGGCTTACTTTCGAAGCTCCTATAATTCACCCCTCCACTTT.

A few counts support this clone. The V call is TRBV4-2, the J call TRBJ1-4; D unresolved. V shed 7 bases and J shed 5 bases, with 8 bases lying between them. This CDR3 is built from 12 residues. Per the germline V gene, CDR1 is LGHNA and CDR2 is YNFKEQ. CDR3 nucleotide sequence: TGTGCCAGCAAGGACCCGAATGAAAAACTGTTTTTT. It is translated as CASKDPNEKLFF.